This entry lists 14 T cell receptor beta chains sequenced from one sample in a study of monozygotic twins with cystic fibrosis. Repertoires were generated with immunoSEQ multiplex PCR, while TCRdb's copy carries only in-frame clones and drops some. The sample includes around 27,000 clones, about nine tenths of them seen just once. The sample was blood. The source is a girl aged 2 to 10 with cystic fibrosis.

The gene calls are TRBV7-2 and TRBJ2-3, with 9 bases lining up with TRBD2. The V gene's germline CDR1 is SGHTA and CDR2 FQGNSA. This CDR3 is built from 15 residues. V shed 5 bases, J shed 3 bases, and the junction held 6 bases outside the gene matches. In nucleotides, the CDR3 is TGTGCCAGCAGCCCCGGCGGGGGGGTGACAGATACGCAGTATTTT. It encodes CASSPGGGVTDTQYF.

The chain couples TRBV14 to TRBJ2-5; maybe TRBD2 (6 bases). The CDR3 has 16 residues. The germline CDR1 and CDR2 sequences are SGHDN and FVKESK. Trimming left V 0 bases short and J 1 base short, with 12 bases between. The CDR3 sequence: CASSQEGGRIQETQYF. Here the CDR3 DNA reads TGTGCCAGCAGCCAAGAGGGGGGTCGAATCCAAGAGACCCAGTACTTC.

The chain employs TRBV11-2 and TRBJ1-2; D unresolved. This CDR3 has 13 amino acids. The ends were cut back, 0 bases at V and 6 bases at J, with 8 bases in the middle. Germline V lookup: CDR1 SGHAT, CDR2 FQNNGV. CDR3 nucleotide sequence: TGTGCCAGCAGCTTAGATGCGACGAATGGCTACACCTTC. This gives the protein CASSLDATNGYTF.

The chain is built from TRBV5-1 and TRBJ2-3, with 12 bases that match TRBD2. With 1 base clipped from V and 1 base from J, the junction kept 7 bases outside the gene matches. The CDR3 has 18 residues. The germline V gene has CDR1 SGHRS and CDR2 YFSETQ. The CDR3 DNA reads TGCGCCAGCAGCTTGTCCCCTAGCGGGGGGGACGGCACAGATACGCAGTATTTT. It specifies CASSLSPSGGDGTDTQYF.

CDR3 DNA: TGTGCCAGCAGCTTACTCGGCGGGGGGGCGGTTGAGCAGTACTTC. This gives the protein CASSLLGGGAVEQYF. The chain is built from TRBV7-2 and TRBJ2-7, with TRBD2 matching 9 bases. J gave up 7 bases and V 2 bases, and 9 bases lay outside the gene matches. CDR3 length: 15 residues. The germline CDR1 and CDR2 sequences are SGHTA and FQGNSA. Full variable domain (remainder filled in from reference TRBV7-2 and TRBJ2-7): GAGVSQSPSNKVTEKGKDVELRCDPISGHTALYWYRQSLGQGLEFLIYFQGNSAPDKSGLPSDRFSAERTGGSVSTLTIQRTQQEDSAVYLCASSLLGGGAVEQYFGPGTRLTVT.

The genes are TRBV7-2 and TRBJ2-5; D possibly uses TRBD1 or TRBD2 (5 bases each). V lost 5 bases and J lost 3, with 16 bases in between. This CDR3 has 15 residues. Germline V gene data show CDR1 as SGHTA and CDR2 as FQGNSA. This chain's CDR3 is CASSASGTLKETQYF. The CDR3 region has the DNA TGTGCCAGCAGCGCCTCCGGGACCCTCAAAGAGACCCAGTACTTC. Together with reference TRBV7-2 and TRBJ2-5, the CDR3 gives the full variable domain: GAGVSQSPSNKVTEKGKDVELRCDPISGHTALYWYRQSLGQGLEFLIYFQGNSAPDKSGLPSDRFSAERTGGSVSTLTIQRTQQEDSAVYLCASSASGTLKETQYFGPGTRLLVL.

CDR3 sequence: CATGKETQYF. The CDR3 region has the DNA TGTGCCACAGGGAAAGAGACCCAGTACTTC. This chain links TRBV19 with TRBJ2-5, with D maybe TRBD1 (5 bases). This CDR3 has 10 amino acids. CDR1 LNHDA and CDR2 SQIVND come from the germline V gene (reference sequence). Trimming removed 10 bases at V and 3 bases at J, with 6 bases between.

The chain links TRBV10-3 to TRBJ1-1; D remains unclear. Germline-derived CDR1 and CDR2 are ENHRY and SYGVKD. V dropped 3 bases and J dropped 2 bases, with 13 bases sitting between them. This CDR3 has 15 residues. The DNA for the CDR3 is TGTGCCATCAGTGAACCAGCTTTGGTCAACACTGAAGCTTTCTTT. Translating gives CAISEPALVNTEAFF.

The chain is built from TRBV7-2 and TRBJ2-6, with 7 bases lining up with TRBD1. The CDR3 runs 15 residues. In germline, CDR1 is SGHTA, CDR2 FQGNSA. V was pared by 5 bases and J by 3 bases, with 4 bases of the junction left unmatched. The CDR3 DNA reads TGTGCCAGCAGCCTCGACAGGGTTGGGGCCAACGTCCTGACTTTC. Translating it yields CASSLDRVGANVLTF.

The chain uses TRBV6-1 and TRBJ2-7, with D hard to call. Germline V gives CDR1 MNHNS, CDR2 SASEGT. The CDR3 has 11 residues. Trimming pared 6 bases from V and 3 bases from J, leaving 6 bases between. The CDR3 spells CASRTHYEQYF. DNA of the CDR3: TGTGCCAGCAGAACACACTACGAGCAGTACTTC.

The rearrangement uses TRBV6-5 and TRBJ2-6; D not resolved. The germline CDR1 and CDR2 sequences are MNHEY and SVGAGI. This CDR3 region has 15 residues. Trimming shortened V by 5 bases and J by 4 bases, and 12 bases separated the two germline ends. As DNA, the CDR3 is TGTGCCAGCAGTCGAAAACCCGTCGGGGCCAACGTCCTGACTTTC. Translated, it gives CASSRKPVGANVLTF.

J is TRBJ1-4 and V is TRBV30; D is perhaps TRBD1 (6 bases). CDR3 length equals 15 residues. The germline V gene has CDR1 GTSNPN and CDR2 SVGIG (reference sequence). The V and J ends lost 1 base and 5 bases respectively, with 14 bases between them. The CDR3 DNA reads as TGTGCCTGGAGTGCCTATCGAGGGGGGAATGAAAAACTGTTTTTT. Encoded protein: CAWSAYRGGNEKLFF.

This chain joins TRBV7-2 and TRBJ1-2, with a tentative D call TRBD1 (6 bases). The germline V and J ends were trimmed by 4 bases and 6 bases, with 15 bases remaining between them. Per germline, CDR1 SGHTA and CDR2 FQGNSA. The CDR3 has 14 residues. Here the CDR3 DNA reads TGTGCCAGCAGCTCGTACCCTTACAGGGATGGCTACACCTTC. Residues: CASSSYPYRDGYTF.

The chain couples TRBV6-5 to TRBJ2-7, with D unresolved. The CDR3 runs 13 residues. Trimming removed 5 bases from V and 6 bases from J, with 14 bases in between. Germline V gives CDR1 MNHEY, CDR2 SVGAGI. CDR3 DNA sequence: TGTGCCAGCAGTGACGCTGGCCCAGTCGAGCAGTACTTC. Translated: CASSDAGPVEQYF.